Included here is one TCR beta chain sequence, with context. Its antigen remains unidentified. The data were obtained in a study of shared clonotypes between healthy human individuals. General study findings and limits: Among the subsets, naive ones generally showed larger estimated richness than memory ones. The study found about 4.6% of naive CD4 clonotypes shared across several donors. Non-shared clonotypes showed lower generation probabilities than clonotypes common to all four donors.

Deep-level settings were used for running the assay. Sequencing was performed with immunoSEQ multiplex PCR; in TCRdb, only in-frame clones are kept and a portion is missing. The sample shows about 380,000 clones, approximately 97% of them seen only once. In germline, CDR1 is SGHRS, CDR2 YFSETQ. The CDR3 covers 14 residues. V shed 4 bases and J 3 bases; nucleotides not matched to a gene: 4. This clonotype was obtained from a man under 40 in good health. The rearrangement uses TRBV5-1 and TRBJ1-2; 9 bases align to TRBD1. The sequenced material came from memory CD8+ T cells sorted from blood. Subset denoted: CD45RO+ cells pooled with CCR7-negative TemRA cells. Here the CDR3 reads CASSARTGDYGYTF. CDR3 bases: TGCGCCAGCAGCGCCCGGACAGGGGACTATGGCTACACCTTC.